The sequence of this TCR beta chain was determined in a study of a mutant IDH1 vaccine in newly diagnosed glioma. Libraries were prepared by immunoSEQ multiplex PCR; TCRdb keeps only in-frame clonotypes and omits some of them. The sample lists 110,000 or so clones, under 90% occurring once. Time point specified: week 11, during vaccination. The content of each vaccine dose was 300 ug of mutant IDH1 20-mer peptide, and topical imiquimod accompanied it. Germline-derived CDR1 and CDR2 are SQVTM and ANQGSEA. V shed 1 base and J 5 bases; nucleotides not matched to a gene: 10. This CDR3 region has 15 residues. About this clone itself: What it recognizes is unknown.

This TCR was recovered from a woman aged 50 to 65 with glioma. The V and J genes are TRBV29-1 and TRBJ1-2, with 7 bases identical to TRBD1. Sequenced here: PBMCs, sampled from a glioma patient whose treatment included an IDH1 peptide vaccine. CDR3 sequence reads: CSVEGTGDFFYGYTF. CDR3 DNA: TGCAGCGTTGAAGGAACAGGGGATTTTTTTTATGGCTACACCTTC.